This T cell receptor beta chain was captured in a study of regulatory T cells in long-lasting Graves disease. The time point was: persistent/refractory GD, antithyroid drugs over 5 years with positive TRAb. With RNA extracted from PBMCs as input, the TCR library was made. Assembly of TCR beta libraries relied on iRepertoire HTBI primers together with Arm-PCR of CDR3 regions. Each CDR3 protein gets one entry after TCRdb re-called the multiplex PCR reads with MiXCR. In the table there are more than 300,000 distinct CDR3 sequences, roughly 25% of which are singletons. This clonotype was seen repeatedly, ten times or more. The CDR3 consists of 13 residues. Trimming removed 8 bases from V and 3 bases from J, with 16 bases in between. Per the germline V gene, CDR1 is DFQATT and CDR2 is SNEGSKA (reference sequence).

The origin of this receptor is a woman in her thirties or forties with Graves disease. Source: peripheral blood mononuclear cells (PBMCs), taken when the disease was refractory, from a patient treated with antithyroid drugs. V usage is TRBV20-1 and J usage is TRBJ1-1; maybe TRBD1 (6 bases). In DNA, the CDR3 is TGCAGTCTTAGGGGGGAGAAGGACACTGAAGCTTTCTTT. Encoded protein: CSLRGEKDTEAFF.